This entry lists 10 T cell receptor beta chains sequenced from one sample in a study of OX40 agonist ivuxolimab in advanced cancers. Only in-frame clones appear in the TCRdb table, and some are missing; sequencing was by immunoSEQ multiplex PCR. Of about 65,000 clones listed, around 87% are singletons. The sample consisted of CD4+ or CD8+ T cells sorted from blood, taken in a trial of the OX40 agonist ivuxolimab. The source of these receptors is an adult with an advanced solid tumor such as melanoma, head and neck, liver or kidney cancer.

The rearrangement links TRBV15 to TRBJ2-1; D remains ambiguous. Germline CDR1 reads LNHNV; CDR2 reads YYDKDF (reference sequence). Between the trimmed V and J ends, which lost 0 bases and 0 bases, there was a span of 12 bases. CDR3 length: 17 residues. The CDR3 region is CATSRDQGRSSYNEQFF. The CDR3 nucleotides are TGTGCCACCAGCAGAGATCAAGGCAGGAGCTCCTACAATGAGCAGTTCTTC. The full variable domain, its missing parts supplied by reference TRBV15 and TRBJ2-1, is DAMVIQNPRYQVTQFGKPVTLSCSQTLNHNVMYWYQQKSSQAPKLLFHYYDKDFNNEADTPDNFQSRRPNTSFCFLDIRSPGLGDTAMYLCATSRDQGRSSYNEQFFGPGTRLTVL.

This clone was detected only once. This rearrangement joins TRBV5-6 to TRBJ1-1; D uncertain. Germline V gene data show CDR1 as SGHDT and CDR2 as YYEEEE. V lost 1 base to trimming and J lost 7 bases, with 14 bases between them. This CDR3 spans 14 amino acids. The CDR3 loop is CASSLIFGAVEAFF. CDR3 bases: TGTGCCAGCAGCTTGATTTTTGGCGCAGTTGAAGCTTTCTTT.

The V call is TRBV9, the J call TRBJ2-1; TRBD2 matches at 8 bases. CDR3 length equals 16 residues. The trim removed 3 bases at V and 7 bases at J, leaving 12 bases unmatched. Germline assignment: CDR1 SGDLS and CDR2 YYNGEE. In DNA form, the CDR3 reads TGTGCCAGCAGCGCCCGAGGGAGCGGGGGATCGAATGAGCAGTTCTTC. The encoded protein is CASSARGSGGSNEQFF.

The table lists this clone with a count of one. The chain carries TRBV6-4 and TRBJ1-6; no clear D. V lost 5 bases, J lost 3 bases, and 11 bases lay in between. The CDR3 has 15 residues. CDR1 and CDR2 (germline): MRHNA, SNTAGT. In DNA, the CDR3 is TGTGCCAGCAGTTCCTCGCCATACTATAATTCACCCCTCCACTTT. Its translation: CASSSSPYYNSPLHF.

The CDR3 nucleotides are TGCGCCAGCAGCATCCGGACTAGCGGGGGGGCCAGTACAGATACGCAGTATTTT. Translating gives CASSIRTSGGASTDTQYF. V gene TRBV5-1 combines with J gene TRBJ2-3; 15 bases are a match to TRBD2. The CDR3 is 18 residues long. Germline V gene data show CDR1 as SGHRS and CDR2 as YFSETQ. The V gene end was trimmed by 4 bases and the J gene end by 3 bases; junction bases not matched to a gene: 9.

CDR3 loop: CASSLISNPPPLHF. The CDR3 DNA reads TGTGCCAGCAGCTTGATCTCGAATCCACCACCCCTCCACTTT. V gene TRBV7-2 combines with J gene TRBJ1-6; D is uncertain. V was pared by 3 bases and J by 11 bases, with 14 bases between. Germline assignment: CDR1 SGHTA and CDR2 FQGNSA. The CDR3 has 14 residues.

J is TRBJ1-2 and V is TRBV19, with unresolved D. V lost 6 bases to trimming and J lost 2 bases, with 13 bases between them. The CDR3 has 14 amino acids. Germline loops: CDR1 LNHDA, CDR2 SQIVND (reference sequence). The CDR3 spells CASRGGSTNYGYTF. The CDR3 nucleotides read TGTGCCAGTAGGGGCGGATCAACGAACTATGGCTACACCTTC.

The CDR3 bases are TGCGCCAGCAGCTTGGAAGGCGGGGGGAATCAAGAGACCCAGTACTTC. Translation gives CASSLEGGGNQETQYF. The rearrangement uses TRBV5-1 and TRBJ2-5; 8 bases match TRBD2. V lost 0 bases, J lost 2 bases, and 6 bases stayed unmatched. The CDR3 contains 16 residues. In germline, CDR1 is SGHRS, CDR2 YFSETQ.

This clone was seen once. The chain recombines TRBV5-8 with TRBJ2-1, with 9 bases that match TRBD1. The J segment lost 10 bases and the V segment lost 4 bases, leaving 12 bases of the junction unmatched. This CDR3 spans 15 amino acids. Germline CDR1 and CDR2: SGHTS and YDEGEE. The CDR3 region is CASSPGTGWQAEQFF. The CDR3 DNA reads TGTGCCAGCAGCCCCGGGACAGGGTGGCAAGCGGAGCAGTTCTTC.

Only one count was recorded for this clone. The chain uses TRBV30 and TRBJ1-1; 11 bases match TRBD1. There are 14 residues in the CDR3. The germline gives CDR1 GTSNPN, CDR2 SVGIG (reference sequence). Losses at the gene ends were 2 bases for V and 4 bases for J; bases not matched to a gene: 3. DNA for the CDR3: TGTGCCTGGAGTAGGGGGACAGGGGGCACTGAAGCTTTCTTT. This translates into CAWSRGTGGTEAFF.